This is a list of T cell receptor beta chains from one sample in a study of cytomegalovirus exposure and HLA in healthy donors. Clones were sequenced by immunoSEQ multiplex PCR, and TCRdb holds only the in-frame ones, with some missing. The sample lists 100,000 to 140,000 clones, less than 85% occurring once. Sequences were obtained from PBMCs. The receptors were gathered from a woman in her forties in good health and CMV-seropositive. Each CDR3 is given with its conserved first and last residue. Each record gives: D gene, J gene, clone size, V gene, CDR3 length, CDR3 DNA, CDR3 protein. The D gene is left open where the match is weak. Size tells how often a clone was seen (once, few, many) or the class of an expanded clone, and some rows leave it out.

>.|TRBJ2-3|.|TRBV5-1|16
TGCGCCAGCAGTCCGGGACTCTTAGCGTTTGCAGATACGCAGTATTTT
CASSPGLLAFADTQYF
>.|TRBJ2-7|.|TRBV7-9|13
TGTGCCAGCAGCTTGGTGGGCGACTACGAGCAGTACTTC
CASSLVGDYEQYF
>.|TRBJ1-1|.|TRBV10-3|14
TGTGCCATCAGTGAACCTGGACAGATAAGTGAAGCTTTCTTT
CAISEPGQISEAFF
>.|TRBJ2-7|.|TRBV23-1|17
TGCGCCAGCAGTCAATCAAGCTCTGGAGCGAACACCTACGAGCAGTACTTC
CASSQSSSGANTYEQYF
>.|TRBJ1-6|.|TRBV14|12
TGTGCCAGCAGCCAAGTCCGTTCACCCCTCCACTTT
CASSQVRSPLHF
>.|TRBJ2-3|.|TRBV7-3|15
TGTGCCAGCAGCTTGCGACAGTATAGCAATCAGCCCCAGTATTTT
CASSLRQYSNQPQYF
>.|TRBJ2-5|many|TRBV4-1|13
TGCGCCAGCAGCCAAGTGCCTAAAGAGACCCAGTACTTC
CASSQVPKETQYF
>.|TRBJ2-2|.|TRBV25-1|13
TGTGCCAGCAGTGAACAGGGGAACGGGGAGCTGTTTTTT
CASSEQGNGELFF
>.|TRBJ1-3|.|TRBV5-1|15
TGCGCCAGCAGCTTGCAAAGCACCTCTGGAAACACCATATATTTT
CASSLQSTSGNTIYF
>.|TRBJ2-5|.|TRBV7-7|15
TGTGCTAGCAGCTTAAGTCCGGGGGAGAGGGAGACCCAGTACTTC
CASSLSPGERETQYF
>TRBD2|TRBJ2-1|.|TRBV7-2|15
TGTGCCAGCAGCTTACAGCGGGGGGGAGGCAATGAGCAGTTCTTC
CASSLQRGGGNEQFF
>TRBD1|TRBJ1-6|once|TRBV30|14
TGTGCCTGGAGAGGGGACAGGGGTAATTCACCCCTCCACTTT
CAWRGDRGNSPLHF
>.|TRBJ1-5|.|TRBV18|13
TGTGCCAGCTCAGATTTAGCTGGTCAGCCCCAGCATTTT
CASSDLAGQPQHF
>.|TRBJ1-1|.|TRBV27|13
TGTGCCAGCAGTTCCCGGGTGTTCACTGAAGCTTTCTTT
CASSSRVFTEAFF
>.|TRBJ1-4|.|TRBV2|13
TGTGCCAGCAGTGGGGCCGGAAGGGAAAAACTGTTTTTT
CASSGAGREKLFF